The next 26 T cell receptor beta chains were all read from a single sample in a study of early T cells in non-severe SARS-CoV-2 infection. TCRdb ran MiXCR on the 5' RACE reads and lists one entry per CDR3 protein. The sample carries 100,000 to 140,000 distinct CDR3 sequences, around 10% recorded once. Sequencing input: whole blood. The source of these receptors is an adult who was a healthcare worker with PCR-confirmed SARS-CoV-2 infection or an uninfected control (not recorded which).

The CDR3 sequence: CASSRRAGTYNEQFF. The DNA of the CDR3 is TGTGCCAGTAGTCGAAGAGCGGGAACCTACAATGAGCAGTTCTTC. The chain links TRBV19 to TRBJ2-1; TRBD2 matches at 7 bases. Germline V gene sequence: CDR1 LNHDA, CDR2 SQIVND (reference sequence). The CDR3 extends over 15 amino acids. V shed 5 bases and J 2 bases; nucleotides not matched to a gene: 6.

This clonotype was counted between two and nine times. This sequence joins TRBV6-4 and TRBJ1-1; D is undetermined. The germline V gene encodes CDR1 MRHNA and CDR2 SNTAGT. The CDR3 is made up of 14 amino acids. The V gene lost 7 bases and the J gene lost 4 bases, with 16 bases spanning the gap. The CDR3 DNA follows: TGTGCCAGCAAGGAGCAGCCTATCCGCACTGAAGCTTTCTTT. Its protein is CASKEQPIRTEAFF.

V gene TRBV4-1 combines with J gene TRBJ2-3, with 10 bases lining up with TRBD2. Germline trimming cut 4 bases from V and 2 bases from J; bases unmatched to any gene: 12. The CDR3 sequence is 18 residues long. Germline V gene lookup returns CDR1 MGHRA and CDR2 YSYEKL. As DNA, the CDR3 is TGCGCCAGCAGCCGATTGAACAGCGGGAGGGCCCCCACAGATACGCAGTATTTT. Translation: CASSRLNSGRAPTDTQYF.

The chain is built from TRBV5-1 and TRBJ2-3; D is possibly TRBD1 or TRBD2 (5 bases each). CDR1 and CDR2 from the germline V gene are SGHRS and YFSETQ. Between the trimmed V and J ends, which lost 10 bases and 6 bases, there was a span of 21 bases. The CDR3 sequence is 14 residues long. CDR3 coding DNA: TGCGCCGGGACGCTAAACGCGCAAGCGGATACGCAGTATTTT. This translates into CAGTLNAQADTQYF.

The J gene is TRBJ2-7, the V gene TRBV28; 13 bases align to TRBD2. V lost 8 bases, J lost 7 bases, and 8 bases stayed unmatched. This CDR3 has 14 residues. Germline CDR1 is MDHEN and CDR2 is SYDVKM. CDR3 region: CASLGTSGKREQYF. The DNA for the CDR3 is TGTGCCAGCCTGGGGACTAGCGGGAAGAGGGAGCAGTACTTC.

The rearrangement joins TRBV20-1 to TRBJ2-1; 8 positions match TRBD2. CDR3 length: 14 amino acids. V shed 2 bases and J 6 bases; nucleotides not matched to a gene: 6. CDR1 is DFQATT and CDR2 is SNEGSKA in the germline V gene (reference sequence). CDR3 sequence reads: CSARNSGRSNEQFF. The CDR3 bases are TGCAGTGCTAGAAACAGCGGGAGATCCAATGAGCAGTTCTTC.

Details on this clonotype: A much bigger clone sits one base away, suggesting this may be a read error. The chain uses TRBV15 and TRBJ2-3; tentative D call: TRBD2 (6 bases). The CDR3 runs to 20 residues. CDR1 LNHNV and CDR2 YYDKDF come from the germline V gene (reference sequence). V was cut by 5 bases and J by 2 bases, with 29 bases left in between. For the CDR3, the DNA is TGTGCCACCAGCTCAACCCGGGGTGTTGGGACTCTTCGCCCCACAGATACGCAGTATTTT. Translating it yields CATSSTRGVGTLRPTDTQYF.

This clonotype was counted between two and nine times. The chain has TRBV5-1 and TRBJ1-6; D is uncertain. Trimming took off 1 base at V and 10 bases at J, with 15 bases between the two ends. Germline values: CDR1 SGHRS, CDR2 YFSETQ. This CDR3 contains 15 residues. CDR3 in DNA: TGCGCCAGCAGCTTGACCGACCCTTGGCAATCACCCCTCCACTTT. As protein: CASSLTDPWQSPLHF. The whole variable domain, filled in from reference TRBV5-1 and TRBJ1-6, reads KAGVTQTPRYLIKTRGQQVTLSCSPISGHRSVSWYQQTPGQGLQFLFEYFSETQRNKGNFPGRFSGRQFSNSRSEMNVSTLELGDSALYLCASSLTDPWQSPLHFGNGTRLTVT.

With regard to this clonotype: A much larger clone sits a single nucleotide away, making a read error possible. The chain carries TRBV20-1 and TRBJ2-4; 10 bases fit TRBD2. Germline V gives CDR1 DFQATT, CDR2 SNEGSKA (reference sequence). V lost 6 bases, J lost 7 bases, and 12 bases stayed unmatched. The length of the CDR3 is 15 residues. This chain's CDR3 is CSAVTSGAPVNIQYF. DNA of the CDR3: TGCAGTGCAGTTACTAGCGGGGCCCCAGTGAACATTCAGTACTTC.

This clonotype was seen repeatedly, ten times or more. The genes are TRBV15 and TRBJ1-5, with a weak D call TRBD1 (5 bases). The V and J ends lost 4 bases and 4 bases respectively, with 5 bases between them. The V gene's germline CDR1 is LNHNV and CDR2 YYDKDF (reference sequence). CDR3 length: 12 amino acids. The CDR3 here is CATSKGNQPQHF. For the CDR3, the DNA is TGTGCCACCAGCAAGGGGAATCAGCCCCAGCATTTT.

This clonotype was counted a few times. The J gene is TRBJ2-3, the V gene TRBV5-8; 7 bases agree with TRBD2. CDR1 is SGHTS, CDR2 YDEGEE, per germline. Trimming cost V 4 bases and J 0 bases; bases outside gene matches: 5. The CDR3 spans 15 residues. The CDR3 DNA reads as TGTGCCAGCAGCCTTAGCGGGCTCAGCACAGATACGCAGTATTTT. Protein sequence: CASSLSGLSTDTQYF.

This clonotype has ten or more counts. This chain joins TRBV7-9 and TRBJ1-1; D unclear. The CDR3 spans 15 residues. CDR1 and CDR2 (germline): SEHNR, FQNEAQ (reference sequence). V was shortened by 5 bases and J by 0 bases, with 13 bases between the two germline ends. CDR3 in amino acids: CASSLPRGMNTEAFF. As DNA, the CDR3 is TGTGCCAGCAGCCTACCCCGCGGGATGAACACTGAAGCTTTCTTT.

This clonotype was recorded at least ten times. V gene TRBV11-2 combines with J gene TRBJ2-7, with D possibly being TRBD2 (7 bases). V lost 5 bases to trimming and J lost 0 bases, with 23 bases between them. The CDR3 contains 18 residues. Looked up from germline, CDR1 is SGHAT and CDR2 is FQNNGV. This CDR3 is CASSPIGRGRGLSYEQYF. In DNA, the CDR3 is TGTGCCAGCAGCCCGATCGGGCGGGGGCGAGGACTCTCCTACGAGCAGTACTTC.

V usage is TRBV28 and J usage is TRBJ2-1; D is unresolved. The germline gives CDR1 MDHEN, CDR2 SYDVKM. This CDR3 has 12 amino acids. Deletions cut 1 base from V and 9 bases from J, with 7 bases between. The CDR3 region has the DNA TGTGCCAGCAGTTTATACGTCGGTGAGCAGTTCTTC. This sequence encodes CASSLYVGEQFF.

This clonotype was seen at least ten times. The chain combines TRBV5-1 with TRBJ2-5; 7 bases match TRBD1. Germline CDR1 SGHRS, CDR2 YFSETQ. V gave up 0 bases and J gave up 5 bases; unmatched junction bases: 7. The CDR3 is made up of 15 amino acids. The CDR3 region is CASSLGADREETQYF. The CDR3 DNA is TGCGCCAGCAGCTTGGGGGCCGACAGGGAGGAGACCCAGTACTTC. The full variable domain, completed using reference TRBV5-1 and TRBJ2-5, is KAGVTQTPRYLIKTRGQQVTLSCSPISGHRSVSWYQQTPGQGLQFLFEYFSETQRNKGNFPGRFSGRQFSNSRSEMNVSTLELGDSALYLCASSLGADREETQYFGPGTRLLVL.

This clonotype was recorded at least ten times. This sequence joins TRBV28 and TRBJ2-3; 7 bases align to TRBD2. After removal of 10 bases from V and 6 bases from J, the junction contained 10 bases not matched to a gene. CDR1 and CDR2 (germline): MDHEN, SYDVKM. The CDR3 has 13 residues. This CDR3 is CAIETSRGDTQYF. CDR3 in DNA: TGTGCCATCGAGACTAGCCGGGGGGATACGCAGTATTTT.

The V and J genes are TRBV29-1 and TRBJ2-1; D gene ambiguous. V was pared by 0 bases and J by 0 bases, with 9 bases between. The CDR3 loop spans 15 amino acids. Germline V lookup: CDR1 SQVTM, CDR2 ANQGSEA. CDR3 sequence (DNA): TGCAGCGTTGAAGAAACCCGAAGCTCCTACAATGAGCAGTTCTTC. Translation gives CSVEETRSSYNEQFF.

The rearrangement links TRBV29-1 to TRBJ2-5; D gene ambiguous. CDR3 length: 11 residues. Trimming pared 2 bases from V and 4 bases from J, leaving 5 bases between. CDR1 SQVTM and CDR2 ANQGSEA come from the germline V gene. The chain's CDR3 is CSVEIGETQYF. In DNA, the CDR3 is TGCAGCGTTGAAATCGGAGAGACCCAGTACTTC.

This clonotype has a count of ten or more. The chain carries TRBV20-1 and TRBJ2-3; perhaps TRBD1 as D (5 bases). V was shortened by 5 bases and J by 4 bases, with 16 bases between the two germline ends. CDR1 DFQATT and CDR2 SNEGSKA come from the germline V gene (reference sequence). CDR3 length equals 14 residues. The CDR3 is CSARAQGISDTQYF. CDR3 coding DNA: TGCAGTGCTCGAGCCCAGGGCATTTCAGATACGCAGTATTTT.

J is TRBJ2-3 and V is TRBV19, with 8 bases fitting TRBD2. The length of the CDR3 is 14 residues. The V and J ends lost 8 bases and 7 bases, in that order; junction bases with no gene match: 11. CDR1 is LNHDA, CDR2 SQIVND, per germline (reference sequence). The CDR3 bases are TGTGCCAGTCAGCCAGCGGGAGTGATTTATACGCAGTATTTT. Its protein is CASQPAGVIYTQYF.

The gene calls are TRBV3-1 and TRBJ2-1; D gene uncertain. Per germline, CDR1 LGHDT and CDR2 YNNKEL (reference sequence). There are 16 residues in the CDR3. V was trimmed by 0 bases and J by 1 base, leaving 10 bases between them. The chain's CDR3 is CASSQEFADSYNEQFF. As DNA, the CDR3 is TGTGCCAGCAGCCAAGAATTCGCGGATTCCTACAATGAGCAGTTCTTC.

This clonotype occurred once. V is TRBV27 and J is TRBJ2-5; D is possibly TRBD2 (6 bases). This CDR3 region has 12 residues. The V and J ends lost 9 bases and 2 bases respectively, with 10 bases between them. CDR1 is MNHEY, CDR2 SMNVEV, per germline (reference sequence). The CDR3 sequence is CASGGRQETQYF. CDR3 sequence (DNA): TGTGCCAGTGGAGGGCGGCAAGAGACCCAGTACTTC.

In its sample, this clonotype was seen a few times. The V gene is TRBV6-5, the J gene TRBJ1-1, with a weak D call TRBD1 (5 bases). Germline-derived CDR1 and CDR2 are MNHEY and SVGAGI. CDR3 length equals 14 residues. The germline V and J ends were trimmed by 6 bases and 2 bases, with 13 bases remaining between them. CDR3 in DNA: TGTGCCAGCAGGCAGGGACGGGTAAACACTGAAGCTTTCTTT. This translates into CASRQGRVNTEAFF.

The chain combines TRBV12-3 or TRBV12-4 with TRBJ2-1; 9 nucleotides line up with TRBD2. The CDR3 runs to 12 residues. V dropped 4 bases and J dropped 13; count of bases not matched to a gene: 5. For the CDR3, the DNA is TGTGCCAGCAGTTCCAGACTAGCGGCCCAGTTCTTC. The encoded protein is CASSSRLAAQFF.

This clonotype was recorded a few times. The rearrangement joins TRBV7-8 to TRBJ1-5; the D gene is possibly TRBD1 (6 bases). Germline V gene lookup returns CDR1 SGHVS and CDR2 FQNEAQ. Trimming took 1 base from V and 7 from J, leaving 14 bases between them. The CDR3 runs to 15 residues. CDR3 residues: CASSLVRGARQPQHF. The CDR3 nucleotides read TGTGCCAGCAGCTTAGTTCGGGGGGCGAGGCAGCCCCAGCATTTT.

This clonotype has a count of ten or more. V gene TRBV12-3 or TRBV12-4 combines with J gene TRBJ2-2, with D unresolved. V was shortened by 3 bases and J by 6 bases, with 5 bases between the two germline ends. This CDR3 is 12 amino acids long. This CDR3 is CASSFWAGELFF. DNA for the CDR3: TGTGCCAGCAGTTTTTGGGCCGGGGAGCTGTTTTTT.